This record concerns one TCR beta chain sequence. Its specificity is unknown. TCRdb passed the 5' RACE reads through MiXCR, listing each CDR3 protein once. The sample carries a few hundred thousand distinct CDR3 sequences, approximately 15% recorded once. Germline V gene data show CDR1 as SGHAT and CDR2 as FQNNGV. This CDR3 region has 17 residues. The V end lost 6 bases, the J end lost 3 bases, and 23 bases lay between the germline ends. The data originate from a study of T-cell memory formation after mild COVID-19. General study points: Pre-infection memory harbored some responding clones, suggesting cross-reactive memory joined.

This clonotype was sampled from a man aged 18 to 35 who had mild COVID-19 (a few samples of this study predate the infection). Cell type and time point are not known. The chain recombines TRBV11-2 with TRBJ1-1, with D unclear. Sequenced material: PBMCs or a T cell subset sorted from them (not recorded which). The CDR3 DNA is TGTGCCAGCAGTATACGGGTCACCACGGTCGTGGACACTGAAGCTTTCTTT. It encodes CASSIRVTTVVDTEAFF.